One and the same sample provided the 28 T cell receptor beta chains below, sequenced in a study of blood T cell repertoires in COVID-19. TCRdb keeps only in-frame clones here, not all; method: immunoSEQ multiplex PCR. The table has a few hundred thousand clones, about 80% seen once; the top ten hold approximately 2%. Material for sequencing was peripheral blood. The source is a man aged 30 to 45 who had recovered from COVID-19.

The rearrangement uses TRBV5-4 and TRBJ2-3; no reliable D call. Germline loops: CDR1 SGHNT, CDR2 YYREEE (reference sequence). The CDR3 extends over 15 amino acids. V lost 4 bases, J lost 0 bases, and 12 bases lay in between. The CDR3 DNA reads TGTGCCAGCAGCCCTGTACAGACAAGCACAGATACGCAGTATTTT. As protein: CASSPVQTSTDTQYF.

The V call is TRBV3-1 (or the pseudogene TRBV3-2), the J call TRBJ1-4, with TRBD1 identical over 10 bases. The CDR3 has 15 residues. Germline V gives CDR1 LGHDT, CDR2 YNNKEL (reference sequence). Unmatched junction bases numbered 5, after V lost 4 bases and J lost 6 bases. CDR3 bases: TGTGCCAGCAGCCCGCAGGGGACAGGGGATGAAAAACTGTTTTTT. Translated, it gives CASSPQGTGDEKLFF.

This chain links TRBV5-8 with TRBJ2-1, with TRBD1 matching 10 bases. In germline, CDR1 is SGHTS, CDR2 YDEGEE. The CDR3 loop spans 16 amino acids. With 5 bases clipped from V and 10 bases from J, the junction kept 15 bases outside the gene matches. The CDR3 is CASRSGLGQGTGEQFF. In nucleotides, the CDR3 is TGTGCCAGCAGATCGGGGTTGGGACAGGGGACAGGGGAGCAGTTCTTC.

J is TRBJ1-5 and V is TRBV19; D gene uncertain. This CDR3 is built from 14 residues. Germline V gene sequence: CDR1 LNHDA, CDR2 SQIVND (reference sequence). V was shortened by 7 bases and J by 2 bases, with 12 bases between the two germline ends. CDR3 amino acids: CASTAGWGNQPQHF. The DNA of the CDR3 is TGTGCCAGTACCGCGGGGTGGGGCAATCAGCCCCAGCATTTT.

The gene calls are TRBV10-3 and TRBJ2-1, with 10 bases matching TRBD1. Unmatched junction bases numbered 5, after V lost 6 bases and J lost 6 bases. The CDR3 runs to 14 residues. Germline CDR1 and CDR2: ENHRY and SYGVKD. The CDR3 DNA reads as TGTGCCATCAGCCGGGACAGGGGTGGCAATGAGCAGTTCTTC. It codes for CAISRDRGGNEQFF.

The chain recombines TRBV9 with TRBJ2-3; a possible D gene is TRBD2 (5 bases). This CDR3 spans 16 amino acids. The germline V gene encodes CDR1 SGDLS and CDR2 YYNGEE. With 0 bases removed from V and 3 bases from J, the gap between germline ends came to 14 bases. The CDR3 protein is CASSVARGRSTDTQYF. CDR3 DNA: TGTGCCAGCAGCGTAGCACGGGGTAGGAGTACAGATACGCAGTATTTT.

This rearrangement joins TRBV2 to TRBJ2-7, with a weak D call TRBD1 (5 bases). The germline V and J ends were trimmed by 11 bases and 1 base, with 12 bases remaining between them. CDR3 length: 12 residues. Germline CDR1 is SNHLY and CDR2 is FYNNEI. The DNA for the CDR3 is TGTGCCGGTCAAGGGGTTTCCTACGAGCAGTACTTC. Amino acids: CAGQGVSYEQYF.

V is TRBV2 and J is TRBJ2-6; 7 positions agree with TRBD1. Germline-derived CDR1 and CDR2 are SNHLY and FYNNEI. This CDR3 spans 15 amino acids. Trimming cost V 4 bases and J 2 bases; bases outside gene matches: 2. The CDR3 loop is CASSGQGAGANVLTF. DNA for the CDR3: TGTGCCAGCAGTGGACAGGGTGCTGGGGCCAACGTCCTGACTTTC.

This clone was detected only once. V usage is TRBV18 and J usage is TRBJ2-5; perhaps TRBD1 as D (6 bases). The V end was cut by 4 bases, the J end by 5 bases, with 17 bases between. Germline loops: CDR1 KGHSH, CDR2 LQKENI. This CDR3 is built from 15 residues. CDR3 loop: CASSRAPGAVETQYF. The CDR3 bases are TGTGCCAGCTCACGGGCCCCAGGGGCTGTCGAGACCCAGTACTTC. Supplemented by reference TRBV18 and TRBJ2-5, the full variable domain reads NAGVMQNPRHLVRRRGQEARLRCSPMKGHSHVYWYRQLPEEGLKFMVYLQKENIIDESGMPKERFSAEFPKEGPSILRIQQVVRGDSAAYFCASSRAPGAVETQYFGPGTRLLVL.

The V gene is TRBV6-1, the J gene TRBJ2-1; 12 bases line up with TRBD2. The CDR3 sequence is 15 residues long. J was trimmed by 10 bases and V by 3 bases; bases with no gene match: 7. In germline, CDR1 is MNHNS, CDR2 SASEGT. CDR3 bases: TGTGCCAGCAGTGAGGAACTAGCGGGGGGAAGAGAGCAGTTCTTC. Encoded protein: CASSEELAGGREQFF.

The rearrangement joins TRBV29-1 to TRBJ2-5; D remains ambiguous. CDR1 and CDR2 from the germline V gene are SQVTM and ANQGSEA. The CDR3 is made up of 11 amino acids. V was cut by 6 bases and J by 3 bases, with 8 bases left in between. The CDR3 region is CSVTPEETQYF. DNA of the CDR3: TGCAGCGTCACGCCAGAAGAGACCCAGTACTTC.

This sequence joins TRBV18 and TRBJ2-3, with a possible D match to TRBD2 (6 bases). The CDR3 length is 15 residues. V lost 3 bases to trimming and J lost 2 bases, with 12 bases between them. Germline lookup yields CDR1 KGHSH and CDR2 LQKENI. The CDR3 loop is CASSPASANTDTQYF. The CDR3 DNA is TGTGCCAGCTCACCCGCTAGCGCAAACACAGATACGCAGTATTTT. The full variable domain, with the rest looked up from reference TRBV18 and TRBJ2-3, is NAGVMQNPRHLVRRRGQEARLRCSPMKGHSHVYWYRQLPEEGLKFMVYLQKENIIDESGMPKERFSAEFPKEGPSILRIQQVVRGDSAAYFCASSPASANTDTQYFGPGTRLTVL.

The V gene is TRBV10-3, the J gene TRBJ1-4; D perhaps matches TRBD1 (5 bases). The CDR3 runs 13 residues. Germline V CDR1 and CDR2: ENHRY, SYGVKD. Trimming cost V 10 bases and J 3 bases, with 12 bases left between them. In DNA form, the CDR3 reads TGTGCCACACAACAGGAAGCTAATGAAAAACTGTTTTTT. Translation: CATQQEANEKLFF.

The rearrangement uses TRBV18 and TRBJ1-2; unclear D gene. V lost 2 bases to trimming and J lost 8 bases, with 24 bases between them. CDR3 length: 17 amino acids. Germline assignment: CDR1 KGHSH and CDR2 LQKENI. CDR3 DNA: TGTGCCAGCTCACCAGGTGCTTTACGAGGCGAGGTGCGAGGCTACACCTTC. Residues: CASSPGALRGEVRGYTF.

This chain links TRBV10-3 with TRBJ2-3; D possibly corresponds to TRBD1 (5 bases). Deletions cut 5 bases from V and 0 bases from J, with 9 bases between. The CDR3 runs to 14 residues. The germline CDR1 and CDR2 sequences are ENHRY and SYGVKD. CDR3 in amino acids: CAISTTESTDTQYF. In nucleotides, the CDR3 is TGTGCCATCAGTACGACAGAAAGCACAGATACGCAGTATTTT.

The rearrangement uses TRBV15 and TRBJ1-3, with D possibly being TRBD1 (5 bases). There are 14 residues in the CDR3. The V end was cut by 5 bases, the J end by 1 base, with 9 bases between. Germline CDR1 and CDR2: LNHNV and YYDKDF (reference sequence). Here the CDR3 reads CATSSRVSGNTIYF. CDR3 in DNA: TGTGCCACCAGCTCCAGGGTTTCTGGAAACACCATATATTTT. Using reference TRBV15 and TRBJ1-3 for the parts outside the CDR3, the full variable domain is DAMVIQNPRYQVTQFGKPVTLSCSQTLNHNVMYWYQQKSSQAPKLLFHYYDKDFNNEADTPDNFQSRRPNTSFCFLDIRSPGLGDTAMYLCATSSRVSGNTIYFGEGSWLTVV.

The chain is built from TRBV10-3 and TRBJ2-1, with 10 bases fitting TRBD2. The V gene's germline CDR1 is ENHRY and CDR2 SYGVKD. V shed 4 bases, J shed 4 bases, and the junction held 4 bases outside the gene matches. This CDR3 contains 15 residues. CDR3 residues: CAISVAGGIYNEQFF. DNA of the CDR3: TGTGCCATCAGTGTAGCGGGGGGTATTTACAATGAGCAGTTCTTC.

CDR3 in amino acids: CASSPQDSYEQYV. In nucleotides, the CDR3 is TGTGCCAGCAGCCCCCAGGACTCCTACGAGCAGTACGTC. The gene calls are TRBV7-9 and TRBJ2-7; no clear D. There are 13 residues in the CDR3. Per germline, CDR1 SEHNR and CDR2 FQNEAQ (reference sequence). The germline V and J ends were trimmed by 5 bases and 0 bases, with 8 bases remaining between them.

CDR3 sequence reads: CASSYTMTGDTEAFF. The CDR3 nucleotides are TGTGCCAGCAGTTACACAATGACAGGGGACACTGAAGCTTTCTTT. The V call is TRBV6-5, the J call TRBJ1-1; TRBD1 matches 8 bases. Trimming cost V 2 bases and J 3 bases; bases outside gene matches: 5. This CDR3 has 15 residues. Looked up from germline, CDR1 is MNHEY and CDR2 is SVGAGI.

This clone is a singleton in its sample. The rearrangement joins TRBV6-5 to TRBJ2-2; a weak D match, TRBD2 (6 bases). This CDR3 comprises 15 residues. Per the germline V gene, CDR1 is MNHEY and CDR2 is SVGAGI. V was trimmed by 0 bases and J by 6 bases, leaving 11 bases between them. CDR3 sequence reads: CASSYSGGLAGELFF. DNA of the CDR3: TGTGCCAGCAGTTACTCTGGGGGGTTAGCCGGGGAGCTGTTTTTT.

The rearrangement joins TRBV2 to TRBJ1-2; 7 bases match TRBD1. The germline CDR1 and CDR2 sequences are SNHLY and FYNNEI. The CDR3 is 15 residues long. The V and J ends lost 3 bases and 2 bases, in that order; junction bases with no gene match: 6. Written as DNA, the CDR3 is TGTGCCAGCAGTGATGGAAGCAGGGGGAACTATGGCTACACCTTC. This gives the protein CASSDGSRGNYGYTF. The entire variable domain, with the rest obtained from reference TRBV2 and TRBJ1-2, is as follows: EPEVTQTPSHQVTQMGQEVILRCVPISNHLYFYWYRQILGQKVEFLVSFYNNEISEKSEIFDDQFSVERPDGSNFTLKIRSTKLEDSAMYFCASSDGSRGNYGYTFGSGTRLTVV.

The chain links TRBV3-1 (or the pseudogene TRBV3-2) to TRBJ2-2, with 7 bases identical to TRBD1. In germline, CDR1 is LGHDT, CDR2 YNNKEL (reference sequence). J lost 5 bases, V lost 4 bases, and 4 bases had no gene match. This CDR3 spans 14 amino acids. The CDR3 here is CASSPDRATGELFF. The CDR3 DNA sequence: TGTGCCAGCAGCCCAGACAGGGCTACCGGGGAGCTGTTTTTT.

V usage is TRBV27 and J usage is TRBJ1-2, with D maybe TRBD1 (6 bases). The germline V and J ends were trimmed by 6 bases and 5 bases, with 16 bases remaining between them. Germline V lookup: CDR1 MNHEY, CDR2 SMNVEV (reference sequence). The CDR3 is 14 amino acids. The CDR3 region is CASRPTGTNYGYTF. In DNA form, the CDR3 reads TGTGCCAGCAGACCTACCGGGACAAATTATGGCTACACCTTC.

Only a few counts were recorded for this clone. The chain uses TRBV7-3 and TRBJ2-7, with D perhaps TRBD1 (6 bases). The CDR3 runs to 14 residues. The germline CDR1 and CDR2 sequences are SGHTA and FQGTGA. V lost 5 bases and J lost 0, with 11 bases in between. As DNA, the CDR3 is TGTGCCAGCAGCGCCACAGGGAGCTCCTACGAGCAGTACTTC. Protein: CASSATGSSYEQYF.

The rearrangement uses TRBV5-4 and TRBJ1-2, with D hard to call. V dropped 4 bases and J dropped 1 base, with 8 bases sitting between them. Germline CDR1 and CDR2: SGHNT and YYREEE (reference sequence). The CDR3 runs to 13 residues. The CDR3 DNA is TGTGCCAGCAGCGAGCGCAGTAACTATGGCTACACCTTC. It yields the protein CASSERSNYGYTF.

As for this clone: The same CDR3 can be traced to other DNA sequences in this sample. The J gene is TRBJ1-2, the V gene TRBV18; TRBD1 matches at 7 bases. The V segment lost 3 bases and the J segment 4 bases; nucleotides outside the gene matches: 5. CDR3 length equals 14 residues. Germline CDR1 is KGHSH and CDR2 is LQKENI. CDR3 sequence: CASSPPGTAYGYTF. CDR3 DNA: TGTGCCAGCTCACCCCCCGGGACAGCCTATGGCTACACCTTC.

CDR3 loop: CATLNRASRGYTF. The CDR3 DNA is TGTGCCACACTGAACAGGGCTAGTAGGGGCTACACCTTC. The V call is TRBV27, the J call TRBJ1-2, with D perhaps matching TRBD1 (6 bases). Trimming stripped 10 bases from V and 8 bases from J, with 20 bases between. The length of the CDR3 is 13 residues. Germline-derived CDR1 and CDR2 are MNHEY and SMNVEV (reference sequence).

This chain connects TRBV7-9 to TRBJ2-3; D possibly corresponds to TRBD1 (6 bases). V lost 5 bases and J lost 3, with 12 bases in between. Germline V gives CDR1 SEHNR, CDR2 FQNEAQ (reference sequence). This CDR3 is built from 14 residues. The CDR3 is CASSPRGMTDTQYF. Here the CDR3 DNA reads TGTGCCAGCAGCCCCAGGGGCATGACAGATACGCAGTATTTT.